Below, one T cell receptor (beta chain) is given with its context. The assay was immunoSEQ multiplex PCR, and TCRdb's table has in-frame clones only and misses some. The sample contains roughly 43,000 clones, 86% of which appear only once. These data are taken from a study of blood T cell repertoires in COVID-19. V was pared by 0 bases and J by 1 base, with 16 bases between. The V gene's germline CDR1 is LGHDT and CDR2 YNNKEL (reference sequence). The CDR3 has 17 residues. The V and J genes are TRBV3-1 (or the pseudogene TRBV3-2) and TRBJ2-7, with a possible D match to TRBD2 (5 bases). Sample: PBMCs or T cells enriched from blood (not recorded which). This sequence originates from a woman in her forties or fifties who had recovered from COVID-19. CDR3 amino acids: CASSQDRGSTGSYEQYF. The CDR3 region has the DNA TGTGCCAGCAGCCAAGATCGGGGTTCTACGGGTTCCTACGAGCAGTACTTC.